The sequence of this T cell receptor beta chain was determined in a study of cytomegalovirus exposure and HLA in healthy donors. J gave up 3 bases and V 0 bases, and 9 bases lay outside the gene matches. Germline CDR1 SGHRS, CDR2 YFSETQ. This CDR3 comprises 20 residues. Measured with immunoSEQ multiplex PCR; TCRdb has only the in-frame clones, and not every one. The sample has about 66,000 clones; about 97% are singletons. The source material was PBMCs. The clonotype originates from a young woman in good health and CMV-seropositive. V gene TRBV5-1 combines with J gene TRBJ2-2; TRBD2 matches at 15 bases. CDR3 loop: CASSLVGLAGGPSYTGELFF. CDR3 DNA: TGCGCCAGCAGCTTGGTTGGACTAGCGGGAGGGCCGAGTTACACCGGGGAGCTGTTTTTT.